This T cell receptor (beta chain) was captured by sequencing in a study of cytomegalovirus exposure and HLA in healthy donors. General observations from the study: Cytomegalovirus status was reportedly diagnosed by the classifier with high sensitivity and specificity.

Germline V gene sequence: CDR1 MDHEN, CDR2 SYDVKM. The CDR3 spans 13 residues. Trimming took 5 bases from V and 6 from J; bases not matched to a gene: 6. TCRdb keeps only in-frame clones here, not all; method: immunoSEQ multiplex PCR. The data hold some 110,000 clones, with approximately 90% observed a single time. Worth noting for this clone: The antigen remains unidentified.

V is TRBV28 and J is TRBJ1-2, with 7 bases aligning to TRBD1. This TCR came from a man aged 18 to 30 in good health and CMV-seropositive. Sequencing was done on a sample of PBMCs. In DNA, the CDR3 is TGTGCCAGCAGTCTACTGACAGGGAATGGCTACACCTTC. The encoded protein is CASSLLTGNGYTF.